This T cell receptor beta chain is from a study of monozygotic twins with inflammatory bowel disease. It was 3,500 to 4,000 ng of total RNA that each TCR library used. PCR of TCRalpha and TCRbeta cDNA was nested, with two rounds of roughly 16 and 10 cycles. TCRdb re-called the 5' RACE reads, yielding one record per CDR3 amino acid sequence without DNA. The table lists around 450,000 distinct CDR3 sequences. This CDR3 contains 15 residues. Germline CDR1 reads SGHRS; CDR2 reads YFSETQ. The receptor was isolated from a human donor with ulcerative colitis or Crohn's disease, or a healthy co-twin of an affected twin (not recorded which). The chain links TRBV5-1 to TRBJ2-3; TCRdb reports TRBD1, a call that lacks DNA to check it against. Sequencing was done on a sample of blood. This CDR3 is CASSPYRGITDTQYF.